This TCR beta chain was recorded in a study of blood T cell repertoires in COVID-19. At the level of the study: Donors in the United States, Italy and Spain gave samples during acute or convalescent COVID-19.

This clone was counted only a few times. Measured with immunoSEQ multiplex PCR; TCRdb has only the in-frame clones, and not every one. Among around 95,000 clones listed, about 80% were seen once. Germline CDR1 is SGHNT and CDR2 is YENEEA. Trimming pared 1 base from V and 4 bases from J, leaving 10 bases between. This CDR3 contains 15 residues. J is TRBJ2-2 and V is TRBV11-3; D is possibly TRBD1 (6 bases). The sequenced sample was peripheral blood. This TCR was recovered from a man between 65 and 85 years old with active or convalescent COVID-19. CDR3 bases: TGTGCCAGCAGCTTAGGGGGACAAGGCACCGGGGAGCTGTTTTTT. Its protein product is CASSLGGQGTGELFF.